Sequencing of this T cell receptor (beta chain) was carried out in a study of T cell responses to AZD1222 COVID-19 vaccine. General study findings and limits: Spike-specific TCR breadth rose after two AZD1222 doses, and depth rose as well. The CD4 TCRs associated with vaccination extended across spike and predominated at 160-218 and 743-854. A mostly white British donor set with more females was recruited, and clonal diversity was possibly underestimated. Nearly half of spike-specific TCRs reportedly go after variant regions that carry no mutations.

With regard to this clone: Its antigen is not known.

Germline loops: CDR1 ENHRY, CDR2 SYGVKD. The CDR3 is made up of 13 amino acids. With 3 bases removed from V and 9 bases from J, the gap between germline ends came to 9 bases. The method was immunoSEQ multiplex PCR; TCRdb's version includes in-frame clones alone and lacks a portion of them. The sample includes 120,000 to 150,000 clones, 70% to 90% of them seen just once. The sequence was collected from an adult who received the AZD1222 COVID-19 vaccine. Sequenced material: peripheral blood, taken 28 days after the second AZD1222 dose. The J gene is TRBJ1-6, the V gene TRBV10-3; no clear D gene. The CDR3 nucleotides read TGTGCCATCAGTGATCAGAGTGGTTCACCCCTCCACTTT. Translated, it gives CAISDQSGSPLHF.